This T cell receptor (beta chain) comes out of a study of blood T cell repertoires in COVID-19. At the level of the study: T cells, B-cell-depleted T cells, or PBMCs supplied cDNA or gDNA.

In the study's own analysis: Amplification of reference gene primers provided the estimated nucleated cell counts. Here immunoSEQ multiplex PCR was the method, and the copy in TCRdb shows in-frame clones only, minus some. V, J and clone size reflect that table, while D and trimming were determined from the DNA. The repertoire includes more than 70,000 clones, 80% to 90% of them detected once, and roughly 8.9% sits in the top ten. The V end was cut by 5 bases, the J end by 4 bases, with 11 bases between. Per germline, CDR1 SGHTA and CDR2 FQGNSA. This CDR3 region has 14 residues. V is TRBV7-2 and J is TRBJ2-2; D is unclear. Sequenced: peripheral blood. The receptor's source is a man aged 50 or older with acute or convalescent COVID-19. The DNA for the CDR3 is TGTGCCAGCAGCACCCAAGCCCTCACCGGGGAGCTGTTTTTT. This gives the protein CASSTQALTGELFF.